This TCR beta chain appears in the sequencing data of a study of cytomegalovirus exposure and HLA in healthy donors (dated by TCRdb to about 2017). About the study as a whole: An earlier analysis of roughly 500 of the donors reported about 250 Gb of sequence data and 117 million unique TCR beta sequences from 150 million to 200 million T cells. About 330 gigabases of sequencing data and 91 million or so unique TCR sequences made up an early release that covered 640 HLA-typed donors. To study patterns of TCR occurrence, a later analysis re-analyzed previously published TCR beta repertoires from around 670 donors and added high-resolution HLA genotyping. An earlier analysis of around 580 of the donors used high-throughput TCR beta sequencing to judge whether each TCR beta V gene segment behaved as functional or pseudogenic. Typing coverage differed by locus: A, B, C, DRB1 and DQB1 were typed in about 620-630 donors, DQA1 in roughly 510, DPA1 in over 600, and DPB1 in about 450. The study aimed to test whether cataloging public T cell receptors could reveal signatures of past pathogen exposure. Donor age, sex, ethnicity and CMV serostatus were collected together with the repertoire data. Roughly 5 DR-DQ haplotypes were handled as single units for association and clustering, since linkage in the cohort was strong. Of the 300 to 500 genotyped donors, less than 90% were placed in the genetic ancestry cluster associated with self-reported Caucasian donors. Using immunosequencing, the study profiled T cell repertoires from about 620 subjects and related those repertoires to cytomegalovirus serostatus. All discovery cohort repertoires had been generated on a single sequencing platform. To predict cytomegalovirus infection status, the study brought together high-throughput TCR immunosequencing, statistical association of individual TCRs with disease status, and machine learning. Across some 400 genotyped donors of the cohort, an average of roughly 230,000 unique TCR beta nucleotide sequences per donor were sequenced, and around 20% of those sequences were non-productive. A later genetic analysis used genome-wide SNP genotypes for about 60% of the roughly 670 donors, treating that subset as a discovery cohort. Along with the roughly 710-subject first cohort, a separate validation cohort of over a hundred different subjects was used. Class I and class II HLA loci were covered by the typing at four-digit resolution. Rather than using new phenotypic data, the later analysis identified candidate immune exposures from TCR beta sequences and from how often those sequences occurred across donors.

Remarks on this clone: Its antigen is unknown. It has no much larger one-base neighbor in the sample; base qualities were not kept.

CDR1 is given as SGHAT and CDR2 as FQNNGV, both from the germline V gene. The junction shows trimming of 5 bases on V and 2 bases on J, plus 15 bases between the germline ends. The CDR3, cysteine through phenylalanine, is 15 amino acids long. Here the CDR3 DNA is all that survives: 45 bases in frame from base 1. The library was generated by the immunoSEQ multiplex PCR assay. A mixture of 60 forward primers for TCR Vbeta segments and 13 reverse primers for TCR Jbeta segments was used in the multiplex PCR. The CDR3 region of rearranged TCR beta genes was amplified from genomic DNA with a multiplex PCR assay. The amplified TCR beta libraries were sequenced on the Illumina HiSeq System as 87-base-pair reads. The study's own analysis went as follows. A later analysis counted tens of millions of unique TCR beta chains across the 690 or so repertoires, and 9 million to 14 million of these chains were shared by at least two donors. A nearest-neighbor algorithm error-corrected the raw reads and collapsed the reads into unique sequences, merging closely related sequences to remove PCR and sequencing errors. CDR3 sequences were aligned to IMGT reference sequences to assign V, D and J gene segments. For a sequence to be retained, at least a six-nucleotide match to both a V gene segment and a J gene segment was required. Rearrangements were classified as productive when the CDR3 lacked stop codons and remained in frame with V and J, and all other rearrangements were classified as non-productive. CDR3 was defined by IMGT convention, running from the second conserved V-encoded cysteine to the conserved J-encoded phenylalanine. Sequences without an unambiguous match to a single V gene segment were excluded from the earlier analysis of about 600 of the donors. In an earlier analysis of some 590 of the donors, a V segment was called functional when productive rearrangements were above 56.7%, and segregating when the standard deviation between donors exceeded 5%. A statistical classification framework was built to diagnose cytomegalovirus status from the catalog of TCR beta chain sequences. V and J gene assignment, in a later analysis, came from comparing TCR nucleotide sequences with IMGT/GENE-DB human TR gene sequences. Using the TCRdist pipeline, a later analysis assigned CDR3 sequences along with most-parsimonious VDJ recombination scenarios. In a later analysis, every TCR beta chain was defined by the combination of its CDR3 amino acid sequence and its V-gene family, and reads without a unique V-gene family were dropped. To address suspected cross-contamination and a sequencing artifact, a later analysis removed a few hundred highly shared, low-generation-probability nucleotide sequences. A later analysis calculated a clonal expansion index for each public chain from normalized within-repertoire ranks of inferred template counts. Generation probabilities in a later analysis came from a VDJ recombination model fitted to out-of-frame rearrangements, and those results were checked against IGoR. Hypergeometric tests were used in a later analysis to score TCR-TCR, TCR-HLA and TCR-CMV co-occurrence, with a repertoire-size bias correction applied to the TCR pairs. False discovery rates were estimated in a later analysis by permuting HLA or CMV assignments 20 times. In a later analysis, co-occurring TCRs were grouped with DBSCAN, and TCRdist sequence similarity was added when clustering was performed within HLA-allele-positive subsets. Co-occurrence clustering excluded repertoires with fewer than 30,000 or more than 120,000 public chains, plus five with anomalous nucleotide sharing. TCRdb obtained this table from immuneACCESS and retained in-frame rearrangements with V and J assigned. These tables miss some clones; where compared with another copy, unresolved V genes account for less than half of the shortfall, and the remainder is unexplained. That table supplies the V and J calls and clone size; D and trimming were determined from the DNA. This sample lists about 140,000 clones; 75% to 90% were detected once. About 1.3% of the sample is held by the ten biggest clonotypes.

The research as a whole found: CMV serostatus was the only immune exposure information available for the cohort. In vitro tests confirmed that a few of the cytomegalovirus-associated TCR beta chains recognize cytomegalovirus antigens. The earlier analysis of almost 600 of the donors excluded 15 to 20 rarely observed V segments, including chromosome 9 orphons, because counts were too low. This cohort had only TCR beta chains sequenced, and the lack of alpha or paired-chain data limited which features could be detected. A later analysis found that TCR association rates varied across HLA loci, with DRB1 alleles showing the most associated TCRs and HLA-C alleles the fewest. It was suggested by the authors that the approach could potentially be generalized to other disease states and immunological phenotypes. In a later analysis, HLA-associated TCR beta chains showed more clonal expansion and lower generation probabilities than non-associated chains that were equally common. In the study, approximately 160 TCR beta chains were listed as associated with cytomegalovirus. Correlated functional status among segregating V segments might be attributable to linkage disequilibrium, but an unknown experimental factor could not be ruled out. A group of highly shared sequence variants was considered likely to be a technical artifact of the sequencing pipeline. The presence/absence analyses assumed that sequencing depth was roughly uniform across donors, and that assumption may not be true. An earlier analysis of approximately 600 of the donors showed that most TCR beta V segments appeared in productive rearrangements either about 87% or about 30% of the time, which broadly matched IMGT annotations. Cytomegalovirus status was reported to be diagnosed by the classifier with high specificity and sensitivity in both the original and validation cohorts. Across donors, most TCR sequences were observed very rarely, whereas some public TCRs were present in many individuals. Because the 87-base-pair reads could not distinguish some IMGT-functional V segments, including TRBV6-2 and TRBV6-3, those segments were excluded. A further reported finding was that TCR beta sequences accurately predicted the HLA-A and HLA-B alleles for most subjects in the first cohort. A later analysis associated 15,000 or so TCR beta sequences with specific HLA alleles at a false discovery rate of 0.05. An association between a missense DCLRE1C variant and V-gene and J-gene trimming of TCR beta chains was found in a later genetic analysis and replicated in an independent cohort. Because some donors lacked HLA typing at each locus, the association tests relied only on the typed subset. Several of the top co-occurrence clusters appeared to be linked to parvovirus B19, influenza, CMV and Epstein-Barr virus, according to a later analysis. When HLA alleles, especially DR and DQ, strongly co-occurred, TCR associations were difficult to assign to individual alleles. In a later analysis, most CMV-associated TCR beta chains were found to appear HLA-restricted, with HLA associations seemingly driven largely by CMV exposure. In a later genetic analysis, fewer N-insertions in productive TCRs were reported among donors in an Asian-associated ancestry cluster than the roughly 640-donor mean.

In total, approximately 610 healthy bone marrow donors made up the cohort. At the time of sampling, every cohort member was nominally healthy, though immune exposures that went unrecorded were likely present. The donor was CMV seronegative and was included in the group of 352 seronegative cohort members. A peripheral blood sample was provided by each donor, and peripheral blood mononuclear cells were used for TCR beta sequencing. The Qiagen DNeasy Blood Extraction Kit was used to extract genomic DNA from the blood cell samples. This sequence uses TRBV11-2 and TRBJ1-2; there is no confident call for the D gene. The TCR comes from a female donor in good health and CMV-seronegative. Material for sequencing was PBMCs. The CDR3 amino acid sequence is: CASSPQGELNYGYTF. At the DNA level, the sequence is TGTGCCAGCAGCCCCCAAGGAGAGTTAAACTATGGCTACACCTTC. This CDR3, with the reference TRBV11-2 and TRBJ1-2 proteins standing in past its ends, gives the full variable domain EAGVAQSPRYKIIEKRQSVAFWCNPISGHATLYWYQQILGQGPKLLIQFQNNGVVDDSQLPKDRFSAERLKGVDSTLKIQPAKLEDSAVYLCASSPQGELNYGYTFGSGTRLTVV.